This T cell receptor beta chain was recorded in a study of T cells in Graves' hyperthyroidism and ophthalmopathy (dated by TCRdb to 2018 to 2020). Background for the entire study: Peripheral blood samples were taken at the time of initial diagnosis, prior to any treatment. To identify TCR V-J signatures that set the groups apart, the researchers used a discovery cohort of more than 95 patients, made up of around 40 with Graves' ophthalmopathy and around 58 with stable Graves' hyperthyroidism. Whether ophthalmopathy could be predicted prospectively was tested in an independent validation cohort made up of about 20 hyperthyroidism patients plus 17 patients who later progressed to ophthalmopathy. The approximately 98 discovery patients were randomly divided into training and test sets at a 7:3 ratio. In more than 5 Graves' hyperthyroidism patients, the study also compared T-cell repertoires from thyroid tissue with T-cell repertoires from blood. Once sampling was done, hyperthyroidism patients were given methimazole at a starting dose of 30 mg daily, whereas ophthalmopathy patients were given high-dose intravenous methylprednisolone. TCR Vbeta CDR3 sequencing of 135 peripheral blood samples (43 ophthalmopathy, 70 to 85 hyperthyroidism and roughly 17 progressor patients) is reported in the paper.

In the ophthalmopathy patients, disease was moderately to severely active, with a Clinical Activity Score of 3 or more, a NOSPECS grade of 4 or more, and a duration of less than 3 months. Any patient with an uncontrolled infection, another autoimmune disease, pregnancy or lactation was excluded. Clinical symptoms, serum thyroxine and TRAb, thyroid ultrasound, and orbital computed tomography formed the basis for the diagnoses. PBMCs were isolated from 7.5 to 10 ml of fresh peripheral blood by Ficoll-Paque density gradient centrifugation. Total RNA was extracted with Trizol reagent, and quality was checked on an Agilent 2100 Bioanalyzer. TCR beta CDR3 regions were amplified from RNA transcripts. A first-round RT-PCR of the TCR CDR3 used the HTBI primer set with the Qiagen OneStep RT-PCR kit. The libraries were constructed in a second round of multiplex PCR and then size-selected and purified. Libraries were sequenced paired-end with 100 bp reads on an Illumina HiSeq2000. The paper's processing steps were these. Raw data were processed with SOAPnuke, discarding reads with adapters, uncalled bases, mean Phred below 15, or no exact constant-primer or identifier match. COPE v1.2.5 was used to merge high-quality paired reads, and clonotypes were defined as unique nucleotide sequences. Clonotypes were aligned to IMGT TRBV, TRBD and TRBJ reference segments using MiTCR v1.1. Analysis was restricted to V-J combinations with a frequency above 0.0001, which covered about 99% of repertoires. The TCS score was defined as F50 (clonal expansion) divided by E x V (chaos), with BLOSUM62-based TCRdist calculated between CDR3 peptides within each V-J. Welch's t-statistics and random forest reduced approximately 520 V-J features to 13, which were used in a naive Bayes classifier (R e1071). In-frame beta chains were kept once TCRdb had trimmed the public reads at Q25 with fastp and called clones with MiXCR. Entries are consolidated by CDR3 protein sequence, retaining the most common genes and DNA. The V and J calls and clone size are TCRdb's, not the authors'. In all, the sample holds fewer than 250,000 distinct CDR3 sequences, and approximately 24% of those were seen once. Approximately 32% of the sample belongs to the ten largest clones.

With regard to this clonotype: The specificity of this receptor is unknown. No base quality values were provided; no much bigger clone lies one nucleotide off.

On the study overall, not on this receptor specifically: Sample size was not statistically predetermined, and investigators were not blinded to group allocation. In validation, the model predicted progression to ophthalmopathy a median of about 6.8 months before onset, with over 60% sensitivity and about 72% specificity. A model built on a 13 V-J signature distinguished ophthalmopathy from stable hyperthyroidism, reaching about 88% sensitivity and 81% to 83% specificity in cross-validation and 80%/75% in testing. Blood samples also contained most of the expanded thyroid clonotypes (frequency above 0.001), which suggests that blood repertoires may reflect thyroid immune responses.

CDR1 and CDR2, looked up from the germline V gene, are SGHRS and YFSETQ. The trim is 0 bases for V and 6 bases for J, with a gap of 15 bases between the germline ends. Counted from cysteine to phenylalanine, this CDR3 has 15 amino acids. CDR3 DNA is the only sequence kept; it has 45 bases, read in frame from the first base. Sequenced input: blood. The TCR was taken from a woman aged 40 to 50 with Graves' ophthalmopathy. The chain uses TRBV5-1 and TRBJ1-2, with no confident D gene call. The nucleotide sequence reads as follows: TGCGCCAGCAGCTTGGAGTCCGGGGAAACGGATGGCTACACCTTC. Its translation reads: CASSLESGETDGYTF.